The rows below give T cell receptor beta chains drawn from one sample of a study of neurological immune-mediated disorders. TCRdb called the 5' RACE reads again in MiXCR, with one record for every CDR3 protein. This table has roughly 32,000 distinct CDR3 sequences, around 6% appearing once. Material: CD4+ T cells from blood. These receptors originate from a woman aged 50 to 60 in good health. CDR3s include the opening cysteine and the closing phenylalanine or tryptophan. Each record gives: CDR3 protein, CDR3 DNA, J gene, V gene, clone size, D gene. D genes are given only for firm matches. Rows give clone size only sometimes, using once, few, many, or a class for an expanded clone.

CDR3 protein: CASSLAGGTYNEQFF
CDR3 DNA: TGTGCCAGCAGCTTAGCTGGGGGGACCTACAATGAGCAGTTCTTC
J gene: TRBJ2-1
V gene: TRBV7-2
clone size: many
D gene: NA

CDR3 protein: CASSPTWAGGNQPQHF
CDR3 DNA: TGTGCCAGCAGTCCGACGTGGGCAGGGGGTAATCAGCCCCAGCATTTT
J gene: TRBJ1-5
V gene: TRBV28
clone size: many
D gene: TRBD1

CDR3 protein: CSARDSRASYNSPLHF
CDR3 DNA: TGCAGTGCTAGAGATAGCAGGGCCTCCTATAATTCACCCCTCCACTTT
J gene: TRBJ1-6
V gene: TRBV20-1
clone size: NA
D gene: NA

CDR3 protein: CASSSRQRNQETQYF
CDR3 DNA: TGTGCCAGCAGCTCCCGCCAGAGAAACCAAGAGACCCAGTACTTC
J gene: TRBJ2-5
V gene: TRBV7-8
clone size: many
D gene: NA

CDR3 protein: CASSPPGQTTDTEYF
CDR3 DNA: TGTGCCAGCAGTCCTCCGGGACAGACCACAGATACGGAGTATTTT
J gene: TRBJ2-3
V gene: TRBV28
clone size: few
D gene: TRBD1

CDR3 protein: CASSGLAGSYEQYF
CDR3 DNA: TGTGCCAGCAGCGGACTAGCGGGATCCTACGAGCAGTACTTC
J gene: TRBJ2-7
V gene: TRBV28
clone size: many
D gene: TRBD2

CDR3 protein: CASSLTGTGIASNEQFF
CDR3 DNA: TGCGCCAGCAGCTTAACCGGGACAGGGATAGCCAGCAATGAGCAGTTCTTC
J gene: TRBJ2-1
V gene: TRBV5-1
clone size: many
D gene: TRBD1

CDR3 protein: CASSLRENTGELFF
CDR3 DNA: TGTGCCAGCAGCTTAAGGGAGAACACCGGGGAGCTGTTTTTT
J gene: TRBJ2-2
V gene: TRBV7-8
clone size: many
D gene: NA

CDR3 protein: CASSPWGPVGNQPQHF
CDR3 DNA: TGTGCCAGCAGCCCATGGGGGCCCGTAGGCAATCAGCCCCAGCATTTT
J gene: TRBJ1-5
V gene: TRBV12-3/TRBV12-4
clone size: NA
D gene: NA

CDR3 protein: CASGLSLTSGVGPLIDNEQFF
CDR3 DNA: TGTGCTAGTGGTTTGTCCCTGACTAGCGGGGTGGGTCCACTCATCGACAATGAGCAGTTCTTC
J gene: TRBJ2-1
V gene: TRBV12-5
clone size: many
D gene: TRBD2

CDR3 protein: CVINVGGRGYTF
CDR3 DNA: TGTGTCATCAACGTGGGGGGACGTGGCTACACCTTC
J gene: TRBJ1-2
V gene: TRBV10-3
clone size: many
D gene: NA

CDR3 protein: CASSLASAGGPGEQYF
CDR3 DNA: TGTGCCAGCAGCTTAGCGTCGGCGGGAGGGCCGGGCGAGCAGTACTTC
J gene: TRBJ2-7
V gene: TRBV7-2
clone size: many
D gene: TRBD2

CDR3 protein: CSVHMWQDNEQFF
CDR3 DNA: TGCAGCGTTCATATGTGGCAGGACAATGAGCAGTTCTTC
J gene: TRBJ2-1
V gene: TRBV29-1
clone size: many
D gene: NA

CDR3 protein: CASGTGNYGYTF
CDR3 DNA: TGTGCCAGCGGGACAGGAAACTATGGCTACACCTTC
J gene: TRBJ1-2
V gene: TRBV28
clone size: many
D gene: TRBD1

CDR3 protein: CASSPLAGGGGDTQYF
CDR3 DNA: TGTGCCAGCAGCCCCCTAGCGGGGGGAGGGGGAGATACGCAGTATTTT
J gene: TRBJ2-3
V gene: TRBV3-1
clone size: many
D gene: TRBD2

CDR3 protein: CASSLDRGPNNEQFF
CDR3 DNA: TGTGCCAGCAGTTTGGACAGGGGGCCGAACAATGAGCAGTTCTTC
J gene: TRBJ2-1
V gene: TRBV27
clone size: many
D gene: TRBD1

CDR3 protein: CASSPLGRRQGRHEQYF
CDR3 DNA: TGTGCCAGCAGCCCACTAGGGCGTAGGCAGGGACGCCACGAGCAGTACTTC
J gene: TRBJ2-7
V gene: TRBV14
clone size: many
D gene: NA

CDR3 protein: CASSLRLASGSNEQFF
CDR3 DNA: TGCGCCAGCAGCCTCCGACTAGCAAGTGGTAGCAATGAGCAGTTCTTC
J gene: TRBJ2-1
V gene: TRBV5-1
clone size: many
D gene: TRBD2

CDR3 protein: CASRGEMNTEAFF
CDR3 DNA: TGTGCCAGCCGGGGGGAGATGAACACTGAAGCTTTCTTT
J gene: TRBJ1-1
V gene: TRBV27
clone size: many
D gene: NA

CDR3 protein: CATTEDGTSTDTQYF
CDR3 DNA: TGTGCCACCACGGAGGATGGCACTAGCACAGATACGCAGTATTTT
J gene: TRBJ2-3
V gene: TRBV6-2/TRBV6-3
clone size: many
D gene: NA

CDR3 protein: CSARDSARPRNEQFF
CDR3 DNA: TGCAGTGCTAGAGATTCCGCCCGTCCAAGGAATGAGCAGTTCTTC
J gene: TRBJ2-1
V gene: TRBV20-1
clone size: many
D gene: NA

CDR3 protein: CASGDPSVYEQYF
CDR3 DNA: TGTGCCAGCGGAGACCCCTCCGTCTACGAGCAGTACTTC
J gene: TRBJ2-7
V gene: TRBV5-6
clone size: many
D gene: NA

CDR3 protein: CASSTSGTGRIVYGNEQFF
CDR3 DNA: TGTGCCAGCAGCACATCCGGGACAGGGCGAATCGTTTACGGGAATGAGCAGTTCTTC
J gene: TRBJ2-1
V gene: TRBV7-2
clone size: many
D gene: TRBD1

CDR3 protein: CASSARGPDRGRGDTQYF
CDR3 DNA: TGTGCCAGCAGCGCCCGAGGGCCGGACAGGGGGCGTGGAGATACGCAGTATTTT
J gene: TRBJ2-3
V gene: TRBV9
clone size: many
D gene: TRBD1

CDR3 protein: CASRAISGNTIYF
CDR3 DNA: TGCGCCAGCAGGGCGATCTCTGGAAACACCATATATTTT
J gene: TRBJ1-3
V gene: TRBV5-1
clone size: few
D gene: NA

CDR3 protein: CASSRDRGFAPLHF
CDR3 DNA: TGTGCCAGCAGCCGGGACAGGGGGTTCGCACCCCTCCACTTT
J gene: TRBJ1-6
V gene: TRBV12-3/TRBV12-4
clone size: many
D gene: TRBD1

CDR3 protein: CSARDWSKSYNEQFF
CDR3 DNA: TGCAGTGCTAGAGATTGGAGTAAATCCTACAATGAGCAGTTCTTC
J gene: TRBJ2-1
V gene: TRBV20-1
clone size: many
D gene: NA

CDR3 protein: CASSFVFPSNQPQHF
CDR3 DNA: TGTGCCAGCAGCTTTGTGTTCCCCAGCAATCAGCCCCAGCATTTT
J gene: TRBJ1-5
V gene: TRBV7-2
clone size: many
D gene: NA

CDR3 protein: CASSFQGGDTEAFF
CDR3 DNA: TGCGCCAGCAGCTTCCAGGGGGGGGACACTGAAGCTTTCTTT
J gene: TRBJ1-1
V gene: TRBV5-1
clone size: many
D gene: TRBD1

CDR3 protein: CASNPGLKNTGELFF
CDR3 DNA: TGTGCCAGCAACCCGGGACTCAAGAACACCGGGGAGCTGTTTTTT
J gene: TRBJ2-2
V gene: TRBV6-2/TRBV6-3
clone size: many
D gene: NA

CDR3 protein: CAWSVPGGKNIQYF
CDR3 DNA: TGTGCCTGGAGTGTACCGGGGGGCAAAAACATTCAGTACTTC
J gene: TRBJ2-4
V gene: TRBV30
clone size: many
D gene: TRBD2